A selection of T cell receptor beta chains follows, all from one sample in a study of blood T cell repertoires in COVID-19. Generated by immunoSEQ multiplex PCR, the TCRdb table keeps only in-frame clones and is missing some. Of about 54,000 clones listed, just over 90% were seen once; the top ten hold about 8.6%. Input material: peripheral blood. These receptors all come from a woman aged 40 to 50 with active COVID-19. Each CDR3 is given without its conserved first and last residue.

J,V,CDR3
TRBJ1-2,TRBV7-3,ASSKDRLGYGYT
TRBJ2-1,TRBV10-3,AISSKTPVGAQGGGLSYNEQF
TRBJ2-5,TRBV2,ASSEALSSGAQETQY
TRBJ2-5,TRBV12-5,ASGFGTSGQETQY
TRBJ1-6,TRBV27,ASSRTGGVVDSPLH
TRBJ1-2,TRBV7-8,ASSLGQSTNYGYT
TRBJ2-3,TRBV10-1,ASSRGGAGTDTQY
TRBJ1-1,TRBV19,ASGRDRGGTEAF
TRBJ2-5,TRBV11-2,ASSPGQGLVETQY
TRBJ2-7,TRBV11-3,ASSLVLGRYEQY
TRBJ2-2,TRBV6-6,ASSRLTSEKVYTGELF
TRBJ2-5,TRBV6-6,ASSPHRQDQETQY
TRBJ2-7,TRBV11-3,ASSLEGGSYEQY
TRBJ1-2,TRBV12-3/TRBV12-4,ASSFSNYGYT